Below are 17 T cell receptor beta chains sequenced from a single sample in a study of tumor and adjacent non-tumor tissue in lung cancer. The template was RNA from unsorted bulk tissue. A modified ARM-PCR protocol with three rounds of nested PCR amplified TCRbeta. TCRdb independently ran MiXCR on the multiplex PCR reads; one entry per CDR3 protein. The data contain over 130,000 distinct CDR3 sequences, around 60% of them singletons. Sequenced sample: lung tumor tissue. These receptors all stem from a man aged 55-75 years with small cell lung cancer.

CDR3 region: CASSPGPPREQYV. DNA of the CDR3: TGTGCCAGCAGTCCGGGCCCACCGAGGGAGCAGTACGTC. V is TRBV6-6 and J is TRBJ2-7; D uncertain. V was trimmed by 5 bases and J by 7 bases, leaving 15 bases between them. Germline V lookup: CDR1 MNHNY, CDR2 SVGAGI (reference sequence). The CDR3 is 13 residues long.

Remarks on this clonotype: One end of the junction does not line up with germline, which may come from a read error. In nucleotides, the CDR3 is TGCAGTGGAGGGACAGCAGAAAAACTGATTTTT. Translation: CSGGTAEKLIF. The V gene is TRBV29-1, the J gene TRBJ1-4, with TRBD1 matching 7 bases. Germline CDR1 is SQVTM and CDR2 is ANQGSEA. CDR3 length: 11 residues.

In this sample, this clonotype turned up once. With a much larger clone just one base away, this may be a read error. This chain joins TRBV12-3 or TRBV12-4 and TRBJ2-2; possibly TRBD2 for D (6 bases). There are 15 residues in the CDR3. V lost 3 bases and J lost 5, with 13 bases in between. CDR3 amino acids: CASSFRTGVTGELFF. The CDR3 DNA is TGTGCCAGCAGTTTTCGGACGGGAGTAACCGGGGAGCTGTTTTTT.

As to this clonotype: Given a much more abundant clone one base away, this may be a read error. The V and J genes are TRBV5-5 and TRBJ2-3; D is ambiguous. Between the trimmed V and J ends, which lost 4 bases and 6 bases, there was a span of 15 bases. The germline gives CDR1 SGHKS, CDR2 YYEKEE (reference sequence). The CDR3 totals 14 residues. CDR3 DNA: TGTGCCAGCAGCCGAGGACCTGTGCATGATACGCAGTATTTT. It is translated as CASSRGPVHDTQYF.

Points on this clonotype: A much larger clone sits a single nucleotide away, making a read error possible. The rearrangement uses TRBV6-5 and TRBJ2-7, with D possibly matching TRBD2 (6 bases). Trimming took 5 bases from V and 6 from J, leaving 17 bases between them. CDR1 and CDR2 from the germline V gene are MNHEY and SVGAGI. This CDR3 is 14 amino acids long. CDR3 bases: TGTGCCAGCAGTAGACTAGTGGGAGGACTCGAGCAGTACTTC. It is translated as CASSRLVGGLEQYF.

The rearrangement links TRBV19 to TRBJ2-3; D is unclear. The ends were cut back, 1 base at V and 2 bases at J, with 10 bases in the middle. CDR3 length: 15 residues. From germline, CDR1 is LNHDA and CDR2 SQIVND (reference sequence). CDR3 loop: CASSIAGHHTDTQYF. In DNA, the CDR3 is TGTGCCAGTAGTATAGCTGGGCACCACACAGATACGCAGTATTTT. Together with reference TRBV19 and TRBJ2-3, the CDR3 gives the full variable domain: DGGITQSPKYLFRKEGQNVTLSCEQNLNHDAMYWYRQDPGQGLRLIYYSQIVNDFQKGDIAEGYSVSREKKESFPLTVTSAQKNPTAFYLCASSIAGHHTDTQYFGPGTRLTVL.

A note on this clonotype: The junction does not match germline at one end; this may be a read error. The rearrangement uses TRBV11-2 and TRBJ2-3, with a possible D match to TRBD1 (6 bases). Germline V CDR1 and CDR2: SGHAT, FQNNGV. This CDR3 is built from 14 residues. The CDR3 region is CASSSHRTANTEYF. Written as DNA, the CDR3 is TGTGCCAGCAGCTCTCACCGGACAGCCAATACGGAGTATTTT.

This clonotype appeared a few times. This sequence joins TRBV12-3 or TRBV12-4 and TRBJ2-1; 15 nucleotides align to TRBD2. Trimming cost V 3 bases and J 12 bases; bases outside gene matches: 6. This CDR3 contains 15 residues. The CDR3 reads CASSLGLAGGIGQFF. The DNA for the CDR3 is TGTGCCAGCAGTTTGGGACTAGCGGGAGGCATAGGGCAGTTCTTC.

This clonotype has only one observation. This chain uses TRBV5-6 with TRBJ1-1; D gene unclear. The CDR3 runs to 13 residues. Looked up from germline, CDR1 is SGHDT and CDR2 is YYEEEE. V lost 4 bases, J lost 2 bases, and 9 bases lay in between. CDR3 protein: CASSRAANTEAFF. CDR3 nucleotide sequence: TGTGCCAGCAGCCGTGCCGCTAACACTGAAGCTTTCTTT.

The V call is TRBV6-1, the J call TRBJ2-2; no definite D call. The CDR3 consists of 19 residues. Germline CDR1 is MNHNS and CDR2 is SASEGT. V was shortened by 8 bases and J by 0 bases, with 25 bases between the two germline ends. The chain's CDR3 is CASSKAWLGTGSNTGELFF. CDR3 coding DNA: TGTGCCAGCTCCAAGGCTTGGCTTGGTACCGGGTCGAACACCGGGGAGCTGTTTTTT.

V is TRBV20-1 and J is TRBJ2-1; the D call may be TRBD1 or TRBD2 (6 bases each). Germline V CDR1 and CDR2: DFQATT, SNEGSKA (reference sequence). Trimming cost V 3 bases and J 6 bases, with 30 bases left between them. CDR3 length: 19 residues. CDR3 protein: CSARELGGLQHQRSNEQFF. The DNA of the CDR3 is TGCAGTGCTAGGGAACTAGGGGGGCTCCAGCACCAGAGATCCAATGAGCAGTTCTTC.

About this clonotype itself: At one end, the junction sequence differs from germline, possibly due to a read error. J is TRBJ2-7 and V is TRBV29-1; D is uncertain. The CDR3 sequence is 13 residues long. The V gene's germline CDR1 is SQVTM and CDR2 ANQGSEA. CDR3 bases: TGCAGCGTTGTGGCTGGGATCTCCTACGTGCAGTACTTC. Its protein product is CSVVAGISYVQYF.

Concerning this clonotype itself: A single base separates this from a much larger clone, so it may be a read error. This likely comes from a read error, as the CDR3 has no conserved phenylalanine or tryptophan at its end. V and J are TRBV6-1 and TRBJ2-1, with TRBD2 matching 8 bases. The CDR3 has 17 amino acids. Trimming at V came to 6 bases and at J to 1 base, leaving 11 bases not matched to a gene. Germline V lookup: CDR1 MNHNS, CDR2 SASEGT. DNA of the CDR3: TGTGCCAGCAGGCCTCGGGGAGCGGGAGATTCCTACAATGAGCAGTTCTTA. It encodes CASRPRGAGDSYNEQFL.

This clonotype was recorded many times. The V gene is TRBV12-3 or TRBV12-4, the J gene TRBJ2-2; D might be TRBD2 (5 bases). V lost 1 base to trimming and J lost 7 bases, with 16 bases between them. This CDR3 has 16 amino acids. The CDR3 loop is CASSLGLLALGGELFF. The CDR3 region has the DNA TGTGCCAGCAGTTTAGGCCTTCTAGCTTTAGGCGGGGAGCTGTTTTTT.

V usage is TRBV20-1 and J usage is TRBJ2-1, with a weak D call TRBD2 (5 bases). Germline V gives CDR1 DFQATT, CDR2 SNEGSKA (reference sequence). The CDR3 contains 12 residues. The V and J ends lost 7 bases and 6 bases respectively, with 13 bases between them. The CDR3, as DNA: TGCAGTGGTCAAATGGGGAGCAATGAGCAGTTCTTC. Its translation: CSGQMGSNEQFF.

V gene TRBV12-3 or TRBV12-4 combines with J gene TRBJ2-2; D uncertain. The V and J ends lost 7 bases and 2 bases respectively, with 11 bases between them. The CDR3 covers 14 residues. The DNA of the CDR3 is TGTGCCAGCACCTCCGGGCATAACACCGGGGAGCTGTTTTTT. It is translated as CASTSGHNTGELFF.

As for this clonotype: The junction departs from germline at one end; a sequencing error may be responsible. The V call is TRBV11-2, the J call TRBJ2-3; D is unclear. TRBJ1-5 explains the end of the DNA better; the J call may be wrong. Germline assignment: CDR1 SGHAT and CDR2 FQNNGV. The CDR3 covers 14 residues. CDR3 coding DNA: TGTGCCAGCAGATTAGCGGGTGAAACAGATACTCAGCATTTT. Its translation is CASRLAGETDTQHF.